This TCR beta chain was obtained from a study of T cell clones after liver transplantation. Clones were sequenced by immunoSEQ multiplex PCR, and TCRdb holds only the in-frame ones, with some missing. The sample consists of 60,000 or so clones, more than 70% of them appearing once. The V segment lost 1 base and the J segment 8 bases; nucleotides outside the gene matches: 5. Germline assignment: CDR1 GTSNPN and CDR2 SVGIG (reference sequence). The CDR3 consists of 13 residues. Here the sequenced sample was CD4+ T cells from blood, taken at the 22-month timepoint. V is TRBV30 and J is TRBJ1-2; the match to TRBD1 covers 9 bases. The source of this sequence is a human patient who received a liver transplant. Some T cells may be graft donor cells. The CDR3 sequence is CAWSGRQGGGYTF. DNA for the CDR3: TGTGCCTGGAGTGGGCGACAGGGGGGCGGCTACACCTTC.